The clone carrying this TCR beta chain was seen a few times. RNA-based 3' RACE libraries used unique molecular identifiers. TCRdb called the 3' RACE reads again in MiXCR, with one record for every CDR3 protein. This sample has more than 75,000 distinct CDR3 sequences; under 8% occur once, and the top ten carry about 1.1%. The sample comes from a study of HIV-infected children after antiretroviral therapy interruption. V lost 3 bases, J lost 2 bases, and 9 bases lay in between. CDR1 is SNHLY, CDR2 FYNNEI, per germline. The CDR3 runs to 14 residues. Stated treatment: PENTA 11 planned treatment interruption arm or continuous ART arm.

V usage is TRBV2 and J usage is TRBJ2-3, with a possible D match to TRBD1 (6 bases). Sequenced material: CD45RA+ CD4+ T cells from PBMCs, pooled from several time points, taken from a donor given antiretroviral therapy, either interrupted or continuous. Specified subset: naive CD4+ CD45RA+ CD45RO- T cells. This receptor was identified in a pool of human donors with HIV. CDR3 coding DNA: TGTGCCAGCAGTGACCTGGGGGCCACAGATACGCAGTATTTT. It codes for CASSDLGATDTQYF.